This TCR beta chain emerged from a study of shared clonotypes between healthy human individuals. For the study at large: Donor ages ranged 18 to 49 years: a couple of women, a few men.

The CDR3 length is 15 residues. The V end lost 2 bases, the J end lost 1 base, and 11 bases lay between the germline ends. From germline, CDR1 is SNHLY and CDR2 FYNNEI. Each subset's genomic DNA was split evenly across several immunoSEQ plates. Unsorted PBMC contributed approximately 270 ng DNA, about 30,000 T cell genomes, to each replicate PCR. Per the study methods: Because ImmunoSEQ provided only junction sequences with no quality scores, the filtering differed. Libraries were prepared by immunoSEQ multiplex PCR; TCRdb keeps only in-frame clonotypes and omits some of them. V and J calls and clone size are given by that table; D and trimming were obtained from the DNA. The top ten hold around 12% of the sample, which has about 560,000 clones, around 78% seen once. This clone has a single count.

The chain has TRBV2 and TRBJ1-1; D unresolved. The clonotype originates from a woman between 35 and 50 years old in good health. Some clones in this sample may be carry-over from other donors' samples. Input material: PBMCs. The CDR3 coding sequence is TGTGCCAGCAGTGAACACGGTTTGCGGAACACTGAAGCTTTCTTT. It codes for CASSEHGLRNTEAFF.